This T cell receptor (beta chain) was identified during a study of blood T cell repertoires in COVID-19. Study-wide context: Acute-phase and convalescent COVID-19 samples originated in the United States, Italy and Spain. T cells, B-cell-depleted T cells, or PBMCs provided the cDNA or gDNA that served as material.

This CDR3 spans 15 amino acids. Per the germline V gene, CDR1 is MDHEN and CDR2 is SYDVKM. J lost 5 bases, V lost 5 bases, and 11 bases had no gene match. Per the study methods: Amplification of reference gene primers provided the estimated nucleated cell counts. Profiling relied on immunoSEQ multiplex PCR, and the TCRdb table lists in-frame clones only, not all of them. For V, J and clone size, that table is used; D and trimming come from the DNA. The sample contains about 400,000 clones, roughly 90% of which appear only once. This chain connects TRBV28 to TRBJ1-1; TRBD1 matches at 7 bases. This sequence was found in a man aged 40-49 years with acute or convalescent COVID-19. The sequencing input was peripheral blood. The DNA for the CDR3 is TGTGCCAGCAGTAAGTCCCGACAGGGAAGGACTGAAGCTTTCTTT. It encodes CASSKSRQGRTEAFF.